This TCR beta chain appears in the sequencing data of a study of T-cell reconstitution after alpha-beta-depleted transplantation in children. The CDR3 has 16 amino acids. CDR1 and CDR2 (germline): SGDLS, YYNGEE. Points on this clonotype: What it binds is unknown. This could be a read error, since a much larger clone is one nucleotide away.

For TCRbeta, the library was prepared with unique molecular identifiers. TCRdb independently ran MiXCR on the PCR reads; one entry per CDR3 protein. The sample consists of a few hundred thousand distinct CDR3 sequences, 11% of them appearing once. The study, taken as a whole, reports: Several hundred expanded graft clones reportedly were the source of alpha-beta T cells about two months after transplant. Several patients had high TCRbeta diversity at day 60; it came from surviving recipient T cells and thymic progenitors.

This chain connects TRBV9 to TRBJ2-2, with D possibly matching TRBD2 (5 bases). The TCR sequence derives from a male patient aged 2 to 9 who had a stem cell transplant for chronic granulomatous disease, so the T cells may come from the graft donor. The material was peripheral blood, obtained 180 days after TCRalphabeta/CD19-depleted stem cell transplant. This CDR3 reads CASSVVSGANTGEPFF. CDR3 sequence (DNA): TGTGCCAGCAGCGTAGTGAGCGGCGCGAACACCGGGGAGCCGTTTTTT. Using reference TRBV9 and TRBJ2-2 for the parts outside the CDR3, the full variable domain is DSGVTQTPKHLITATGQRVTLRCSPRSGDLSVYWYQQSLDQGLQFLIQYYNGEERAKGNILERFSAQQFPDLHSELNLSSLELGDSALYFCASSVVSGANTGEPFFGEGSRLTVL.